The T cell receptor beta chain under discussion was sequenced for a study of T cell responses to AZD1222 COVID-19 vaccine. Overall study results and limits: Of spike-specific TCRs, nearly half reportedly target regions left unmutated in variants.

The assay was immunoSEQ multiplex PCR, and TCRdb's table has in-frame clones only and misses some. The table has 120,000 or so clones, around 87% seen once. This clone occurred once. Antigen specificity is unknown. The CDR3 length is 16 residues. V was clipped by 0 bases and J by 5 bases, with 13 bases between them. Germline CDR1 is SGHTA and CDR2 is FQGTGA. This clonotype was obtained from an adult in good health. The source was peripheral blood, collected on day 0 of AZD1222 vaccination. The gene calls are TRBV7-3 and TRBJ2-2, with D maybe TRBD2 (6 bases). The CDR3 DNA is TGTGCCAGCAGCTTAACTCCGGGGGTAGGAACCGGGGAGCTGTTTTTT. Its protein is CASSLTPGVGTGELFF.